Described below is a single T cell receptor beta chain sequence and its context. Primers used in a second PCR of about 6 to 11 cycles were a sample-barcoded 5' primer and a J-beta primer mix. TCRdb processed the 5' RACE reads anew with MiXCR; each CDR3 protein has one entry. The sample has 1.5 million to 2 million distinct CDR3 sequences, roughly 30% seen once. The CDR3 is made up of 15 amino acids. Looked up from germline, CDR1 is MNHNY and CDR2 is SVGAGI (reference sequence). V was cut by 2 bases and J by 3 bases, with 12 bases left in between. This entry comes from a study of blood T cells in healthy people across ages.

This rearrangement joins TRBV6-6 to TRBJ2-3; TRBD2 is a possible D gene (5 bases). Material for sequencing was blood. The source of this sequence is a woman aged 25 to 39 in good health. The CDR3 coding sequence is TGTGCCAGCAGTTACCCGGGATACGGGACAGATACGCAGTATTTT. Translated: CASSYPGYGTDTQYF.